This entry lists 11 T cell receptor beta chains sequenced from one sample in a study of post-analysis software for immune sequencing data. Study results and caveats: When patients were compared with controls, a handful of TRBV segments were more frequent, TRBV5-6, TRBV5-1 and TRBV20-1 among them.

Prepared TCR beta cDNA libraries contained unique molecular identifiers. TCRdb used MiXCR to reprocess the PCR reads, holding one entry per CDR3 protein. The repertoire holds some 690,000 distinct CDR3 sequences, with 59% as singletons. Antigen specificity for these receptors is unknown. The sequencing input was blood. These receptors all come from a girl aged 2 to 10 with multiple sclerosis.

This chain joins TRBV6-5 and TRBJ2-3; 9 bases align to TRBD1. V shed 4 bases, J shed 3 bases, and the junction held 8 bases outside the gene matches. Germline loops: CDR1 MNHEY, CDR2 SVGAGI. This CDR3 spans 16 amino acids. As DNA, the CDR3 is TGTGCCAGCAGTTTAATCACAGGGGGCTGGACAGATACGCAGTATTTT. Translating gives CASSLITGGWTDTQYF.

The CDR3, as DNA: TGCAGTGCCTCGCTAGCGGGGGGGCCCAAAGATACGCAGTATTTT. Translating it yields CSASLAGGPKDTQYF. The genes are TRBV20-1 and TRBJ2-3, with TRBD2 identical over 12 bases. The CDR3 covers 15 residues. The V segment lost 6 bases and the J segment 5 bases; nucleotides outside the gene matches: 9. Germline CDR1 reads DFQATT; CDR2 reads SNEGSKA (reference sequence).

Comment on this clonotype: One junction end does not reproduce the germline sequence, and a read error may be involved. V is TRBV12-3 or TRBV12-4 and J is TRBJ2-7; D gene unclear. CDR3 length equals 14 residues. In nucleotides, the CDR3 is TGTGCTAGCAGTGACTTAGCTTGGAGCAGCAGGCAGTACTTC. Translation gives CASSDLAWSSRQYF.

The chain recombines TRBV7-8 with TRBJ1-6, with 9 bases identical to TRBD1. The CDR3 contains 16 residues. The germline CDR1 and CDR2 sequences are SGHVS and FQNEAQ. V shed 3 bases and J 8 bases; nucleotides not matched to a gene: 8. DNA for the CDR3: TGTGCCAGCAGCTTGCCCTGGACAGGGGAGGATTCACCCCTCCACTTT. Its protein product is CASSLPWTGEDSPLHF. Filled out from reference TRBV7-8 and TRBJ1-6, the complete variable domain reads GAGVSQSPRYKVAKRGQDVALRCDPISGHVSLFWYQQALGQGPEFLTYFQNEAQLDKSGLPSDRFFAERPEGSVSTLKIQRTQQEDSAVYLCASSLPWTGEDSPLHFGNGTRLTVT.

The chain joins TRBV24-1 to TRBJ2-1, with D uncertain. Germline lookup yields CDR1 KGHDR and CDR2 SFDVKD. The CDR3 extends over 13 amino acids. Between the trimmed V and J ends, which lost 3 bases and 0 bases, there was a span of 2 bases. CDR3 amino acids: CATSDNSYNEQFF. DNA of the CDR3: TGTGCCACCAGTGATAACTCCTACAATGAGCAGTTCTTC.

V usage is TRBV15 and J usage is TRBJ2-1; 10 positions agree with TRBD2. The CDR3 consists of 14 residues. CDR1 is LNHNV and CDR2 is YYDKDF in the germline V gene (reference sequence). Unmatched junction bases numbered 2, after V lost 3 bases and J lost 6 bases. This chain's CDR3 is CATSSRLAGNEQFF. The CDR3, as DNA: TGTGCCACCAGCAGTCGACTAGCGGGCAATGAGCAGTTCTTC.

The V call is TRBV7-2, the J call TRBJ2-5; TRBD1 agrees at 9 bases. The last part of the DNA fits TRBJ2-7 better; the J call may be wrong. The CDR3 is 15 amino acids. The germline CDR1 and CDR2 sequences are SGHTA and FQGNSA. The CDR3 protein is CASSLGGTGTDEQYF. The CDR3, as DNA: TGTGCCAGCAGCTTAGGGGGGACAGGGACCGACGAGCAGTACTTC.

This clonotype was picked up many times. At one end the junction does not follow the germline gene, possibly because of a read error. The chain uses TRBV12-3 or TRBV12-4 and TRBJ2-3; D not certain. This CDR3 contains 12 residues. This chain's CDR3 is CASSLVPDTQYF. For the CDR3, the DNA is TGTGCCAGCAGCTTAGTCCCAGATACGCAGTATTTT.

A single count supports this clonotype. The V gene is TRBV5-1, the J gene TRBJ2-5; 8 positions agree with TRBD2. The trim removed 2 bases at V and 5 bases at J, leaving 5 bases unmatched. Germline CDR1 SGHRS, CDR2 YFSETQ. This CDR3 spans 14 amino acids. This CDR3 reads CASSFSGVSETQYF. In nucleotides, the CDR3 is TGCGCCAGCAGCTTTAGCGGGGTGTCGGAGACCCAGTACTTC. The full variable domain, rest sourced from reference TRBV5-1 and TRBJ2-5, is KAGVTQTPRYLIKTRGQQVTLSCSPISGHRSVSWYQQTPGQGLQFLFEYFSETQRNKGNFPGRFSGRQFSNSRSEMNVSTLELGDSALYLCASSFSGVSETQYFGPGTRLLVL.

The gene calls are TRBV7-2 and TRBJ2-7, with D maybe TRBD1 (5 bases). Matching the DNA end better, TRBJ2-5 makes the J call doubtful. The CDR3 contains 15 residues. Germline V gene data show CDR1 as SGHTA and CDR2 as FQGNSA. DNA for the CDR3: TGTGCCAGCAGCTTAGCGAAGGGGTATCCGGAGACCCAGTACTTC. This encodes CASSLAKGYPETQYF.

The rearrangement uses TRBV2 and TRBJ2-7; maybe TRBD2 (5 bases). V was shortened by 6 bases and J by 7 bases, with 16 bases between the two germline ends. Germline V gives CDR1 SNHLY, CDR2 FYNNEI. The CDR3 runs 13 residues. The CDR3 DNA reads TGTGCCAGCAGCGCACTCGTGTCGGGGGAGCAGTACTTC. Translated: CASSALVSGEQYF.